The sequence of this T cell receptor (beta chain) was determined in a study of cytomegalovirus exposure and HLA in healthy donors. The CDR3 totals 14 residues. Trimming pared 6 bases from V and 8 bases from J, leaving 18 bases between. CDR1 and CDR2 (germline): MNHEY, SMNVEV (reference sequence). The table came from immunoSEQ multiplex PCR; TCRdb's copy has only in-frame clones and leaves some out. The sample includes about 72,000 clones, 94% of them seen just once. Specimen: PBMCs. This chain uses TRBV27 with TRBJ2-3; D perhaps matches TRBD2 (7 bases). The receptor was derived from a woman under 30 in good health and CMV-seronegative. CDR3 nucleotide sequence: TGTGCCAGCAGAGGGGACGGGGGGCGGGGTACGCAGTATTTT. Translated, it gives CASRGDGGRGTQYF.